These 26 T cell receptor beta chains were all obtained from the same sample, sequenced in a study of blood T cell repertoires in COVID-19. The repertoire was sequenced with immunoSEQ multiplex PCR; TCRdb's copy has only in-frame clones and lacks some. The data show roughly 270,000 clones, with approximately 86% seen just once and less than 10% held by the top ten. Sequenced sample: peripheral blood. The receptors were gathered from a man between 18 and 29 years old with active or convalescent COVID-19.

The rearrangement joins TRBV5-4 to TRBJ2-5; 7 positions match TRBD1. The V segment lost 2 bases and the J segment 5 bases; nucleotides outside the gene matches: 6. The germline gives CDR1 SGHNT, CDR2 YYREEE (reference sequence). The CDR3 has 14 amino acids. CDR3: CASSFNRGQETQYF. The CDR3 DNA reads TGTGCCAGCAGCTTCAACAGGGGACAGGAGACCCAGTACTTC.

V gene TRBV7-9 combines with J gene TRBJ2-7; D is undetermined. Trimming pared 1 base from V and 3 bases from J, leaving 10 bases between. CDR1 is SEHNR, CDR2 FQNEAQ, per germline (reference sequence). This CDR3 region has 14 residues. CDR3 sequence: CASSLDPGYYEQYF. CDR3 in DNA: TGTGCCAGCAGCTTAGACCCAGGATACTACGAGCAGTACTTC.

V usage is TRBV21-1 and J usage is TRBJ1-1; the D call in the table, TRBD1, was not verified against the DNA. TRBV21-1 is termed a pseudogene. This CDR3 is built from 15 residues. CDR3 protein: CASSIPRDPLTEAFF. In DNA form, the CDR3 reads TGTGCCAGCAGCATACCCAGGGATCCCCTCACTGAAGCTTTCTTT.

The chain combines TRBV27 with TRBJ1-2, with D tentatively TRBD1 (5 bases). Trimming cost V 10 bases and J 1 base, with 19 bases left between them. Germline-derived CDR1 and CDR2 are MNHEY and SMNVEV (reference sequence). The length of the CDR3 is 15 residues. The CDR3: CATSSDPRGNYGYTF. CDR3 nucleotides: TGTGCCACGAGCTCCGACCCTAGGGGTAACTATGGCTACACCTTC.

The chain recombines TRBV27 with TRBJ2-5, with a weak D call TRBD2 (6 bases). CDR3 length equals 14 residues. Germline V CDR1 and CDR2: MNHEY, SMNVEV (reference sequence). Trimming removed 3 bases from V and 4 bases from J, with 12 bases in between. The CDR3 coding sequence is TGTGCCAGCAGTTTCGGGCAGGGAGGAGAGACCCAGTACTTC. As protein: CASSFGQGGETQYF.

The chain employs TRBV9 and TRBJ1-4; D is ambiguous. V gave up 0 bases and J gave up 8 bases, with 14 bases separating them. This CDR3 is 15 amino acids long. CDR1 and CDR2 (germline): SGDLS, YYNGEE. The CDR3: CASSVAGKEGEKLFF. DNA for the CDR3: TGTGCCAGCAGCGTAGCGGGAAAGGAAGGCGAAAAACTGTTTTTT.

This rearrangement joins TRBV5-1 to TRBJ1-4; D is unclear. Germline CDR1 SGHRS, CDR2 YFSETQ. This CDR3 comprises 17 residues. V dropped 0 bases and J dropped 2 bases, with 14 bases sitting between them. This CDR3 reads CASSLVPGGPTNEKLFF. The CDR3 bases are TGCGCCAGCAGCTTGGTTCCGGGAGGACCGACTAATGAAAAACTGTTTTTT.

The J gene is TRBJ1-2, the V gene TRBV6-1, with D unclear. V lost 3 bases to trimming and J lost 4 bases, with 6 bases between them. The CDR3 length is 12 residues. The germline CDR1 and CDR2 sequences are MNHNS and SASEGT. The CDR3 DNA is TGTGCCAGCAGTGACGTCTCCTATGGCTACACCTTC. Protein sequence: CASSDVSYGYTF.

The V and J genes are TRBV6-5 and TRBJ2-7; possibly TRBD2 for D (5 bases). Germline V gene lookup returns CDR1 MNHEY and CDR2 SVGAGI. Trimming shortened V by 2 bases and J by 3 bases, and 17 bases separated the two germline ends. This CDR3 region has 16 residues. The CDR3 reads CASSYGVASSLYEQYF. The CDR3, as DNA: TGTGCCAGCAGTTACGGGGTAGCGTCCAGCCTCTACGAGCAGTACTTC.

The genes are TRBV5-6 and TRBJ2-7, with D possibly TRBD2 on 5 matching bases. Germline V gives CDR1 SGHDT, CDR2 YYEEEE. The CDR3 length is 13 residues. The V end lost 9 bases, the J end lost 0 bases, and 13 bases lay between the germline ends. The CDR3 DNA reads TGTGCCACACGTGTAGGGAGCTCCTACGAGCAGTACTTC. Protein: CATRVGSSYEQYF. The full variable domain, its missing parts supplied by reference TRBV5-6 and TRBJ2-7, is DAGVTQSPTHLIKTRGQQVTLRCSPKSGHDTVSWYQQALGQGPQFIFQYYEEEERQRGNFPDRFSGHQFPNYSSELNVNALLLGDSALYLCATRVGSSYEQYFGPGTRLTVT.

The V and J genes are TRBV6-8 and TRBJ1-4; D is perhaps TRBD1 (5 bases). This CDR3 has 17 residues. The V and J ends lost 6 bases and 5 bases respectively, with 22 bases between them. Per the germline V gene, CDR1 is MNHGY and CDR2 is SAAAGT. The CDR3 DNA reads TGTGCCAGCAGAAACCCTAGGGCCACAGGAGCAAATGAAAAACTGTTTTTT. Translation gives CASRNPRATGANEKLFF.

The rearrangement links TRBV6-2 or TRBV6-3 to TRBJ2-3; 8 nucleotides align to TRBD1. CDR3 size: 16 residues. The ends lost 2 bases at V and 1 base at J; junction bases unmatched: 5. CDR1 MNHEY and CDR2 SVGEGT come from the germline V gene. The CDR3 spells CASSYPTGVGTDTQYF. The CDR3 coding sequence is TGTGCCAGCAGTTACCCGACAGGGGTTGGCACAGATACGCAGTATTTT.

This chain links TRBV27 with TRBJ2-5, with D hard to call. CDR1 and CDR2 from the germline V gene are MNHEY and SMNVEV (reference sequence). V lost 7 bases to trimming and J lost 2 bases, with 5 bases between them. CDR3 length: 11 amino acids. Here the CDR3 reads CASKLQETQYF. CDR3 sequence (DNA): TGTGCCAGCAAATTACAAGAGACCCAGTACTTC.

The chain joins TRBV6-4 to TRBJ2-3, with 13 positions matching TRBD2. The CDR3 runs 17 residues. J gave up 4 bases and V 0 bases, and 4 bases lay outside the gene matches. Germline V lookup: CDR1 MRHNA, CDR2 SNTAGT. Here the CDR3 DNA reads TGTGCCAGCAGTGACTCGCATACTAGCGGGGGGGCAGATACGCAGTATTTT. It specifies CASSDSHTSGGADTQYF.

V usage is TRBV9 and J usage is TRBJ1-3; tentatively, D is TRBD1 (6 bases). V was clipped by 3 bases and J by 2 bases, with 9 bases between them. Germline assignment: CDR1 SGDLS and CDR2 YYNGEE. The CDR3 length is 14 residues. CDR3 coding DNA: TGTGCCAGCAGCGCCCCAGGGGCTGGAAACACCATATATTTT. Protein sequence: CASSAPGAGNTIYF. The full variable domain, completed using reference TRBV9 and TRBJ1-3, is DSGVTQTPKHLITATGQRVTLRCSPRSGDLSVYWYQQSLDQGLQFLIQYYNGEERAKGNILERFSAQQFPDLHSELNLSSLELGDSALYFCASSAPGAGNTIYFGEGSWLTVV.

The chain employs TRBV11-2 and TRBJ2-3; a weak D match, TRBD2 (5 bases). From germline, CDR1 is SGHAT and CDR2 FQNNGV. Trimming removed 0 bases at V and 4 bases at J, with 11 bases between. The CDR3 contains 15 residues. CDR3 DNA sequence: TGTGCCAGCAGCTTAGAGTGGGCGGGCCCAGATACGCAGTATTTT. This codes for CASSLEWAGPDTQYF.

The chain couples TRBV7-9 to TRBJ1-5; 7 positions agree with TRBD1. Germline CDR1 reads SEHNR; CDR2 reads FQNEAQ (reference sequence). The CDR3 is 14 residues long. With 4 bases clipped from V and 4 bases from J, the junction kept 4 bases outside the gene matches. The CDR3 region has the DNA TGTGCCAGCAGCTCCGGACAGGATAATCAGCCCCAGCATTTT. Translating gives CASSSGQDNQPQHF.

The rearrangement links TRBV4-1 to TRBJ1-1; TRBD1 is a possible D gene (6 bases). The CDR3 has 16 amino acids. The V and J ends lost 2 bases and 0 bases respectively, with 13 bases between them. The germline V gene encodes CDR1 MGHRA and CDR2 YSYEKL. As DNA, the CDR3 is TGCGCCAGCAGCCAAACGGACAGTCCTATGAACACTGAAGCTTTCTTT. The encoded protein is CASSQTDSPMNTEAFF.

This clone was counted a single time. The rearrangement links TRBV7-9 to TRBJ1-2; D perhaps matches TRBD1 (5 bases). The CDR3 is 14 amino acids. Germline CDR1 and CDR2: SEHNR and FQNEAQ (reference sequence). Trimming pared 3 bases from V and 8 bases from J, leaving 16 bases between. The CDR3 spells CASSFFQGDVGYTF. As DNA, the CDR3 is TGTGCCAGCAGCTTTTTTCAGGGCGACGTCGGCTACACCTTC. Complete variable domain (other parts from reference TRBV7-9 and TRBJ1-2): DTGVSQNPRHKITKRGQNVTFRCDPISEHNRLYWYRQTLGQGPEFLTYFQNEAQLEKSRLLSDRFSAERPKGSFSTLEIQRTEQGDSAMYLCASSFFQGDVGYTFGSGTRLTVV.

The chain links TRBV6-7 to TRBJ2-7, with a weak D call TRBD1 (7 bases). TRBV6-7 is an ORF; its function is uncertain. This CDR3 spans 17 amino acids. V lost 5 bases and J 2 bases, leaving 22 bases between the germline ends. The CDR3 sequence is CASSSTWQGGIPYEQYF. The CDR3 DNA reads TGTGCCAGCAGTAGCACTTGGCAGGGGGGTATCCCCTACGAGCAGTACTTC.

The chain joins TRBV2 to TRBJ1-2; 8 bases fit TRBD1. The CDR3 runs 13 residues. Germline V gene data show CDR1 as SNHLY and CDR2 as FYNNEI. J lost 8 bases, V lost 4 bases, and 6 bases had no gene match. The CDR3 DNA reads TGTGCCAGCAGTGGCTTCAGGGGGCAGGGCTACACCTTC. Its translation: CASSGFRGQGYTF.

The CDR3 here is CASSQDQAGSGDEAFF. The CDR3 DNA sequence: TGTGCCAGCAGCCAAGATCAGGCAGGGTCGGGAGATGAAGCTTTCTTT. The V call is TRBV14, the J call TRBJ1-1; weak D call: TRBD1 (5 bases). Germline V CDR1 and CDR2: SGHDN, FVKESK. Trimming left V 0 bases short and J 7 bases short, with 18 bases between. This CDR3 is 16 amino acids long.

In DNA form, the CDR3 reads TGCGCCAGCGGATGGGACAGCCTTAATGAAAAACTGTTTTTT. It encodes CASGWDSLNEKLFF. V gene TRBV5-1 combines with J gene TRBJ1-4; 7 bases agree with TRBD1. V lost 7 bases to trimming and J lost 4 bases; unmatched junction nucleotides: 7. The CDR3 extends over 14 amino acids. Germline V lookup: CDR1 SGHRS, CDR2 YFSETQ.

The V and J genes are TRBV4-2 and TRBJ2-5, with D maybe TRBD1 (6 bases). The CDR3 runs 15 residues. Trimming took off 2 bases at V and 2 bases at J, with 12 bases between the two ends. Germline V CDR1 and CDR2: LGHNA, YNFKEQ. CDR3 residues: CASSQSVGTQETQYF. CDR3 sequence (DNA): TGTGCCAGCAGCCAATCGGTCGGGACACAAGAGACCCAGTACTTC.

The genes are TRBV3-1 (or the pseudogene TRBV3-2) and TRBJ2-3; no clear D. There are 12 residues in the CDR3. Germline V gene sequence: CDR1 LGHDT, CDR2 YNNKEL (reference sequence). Between the trimmed V and J ends, which lost 3 bases and 2 bases, there was a span of 3 bases. CDR3: CASSQATDTQYF. DNA of the CDR3: TGTGCCAGCAGCCAGGCCACAGATACGCAGTATTTT.

The chain employs TRBV7-3 and TRBJ1-5, with D unresolved. CDR3 length: 15 residues. V was cut by 4 bases and J by 3 bases, with 13 bases left in between. Per the germline V gene, CDR1 is SGHTA and CDR2 is FQGTGA. The CDR3 region is CASSWSTGYNQPQHF. Written as DNA, the CDR3 is TGTGCCAGCAGCTGGTCCACGGGATACAATCAGCCCCAGCATTTT.